A single sample is the source of the 27 T cell receptor beta chains below, sequenced in a study of cytomegalovirus exposure and HLA in healthy donors. The PCR had 60 Vbeta and 13 Jbeta primers. Produced via immunoSEQ multiplex PCR; TCRdb's table is partial and in-frame only. This sample has fewer than 150,000 clones, with roughly 80% found just once. Source material: PBMCs. Every receptor here comes from a man between 60 and 75 years old in good health and CMV-seropositive.

This sequence joins TRBV5-1 and TRBJ1-1; D may be TRBD1 (6 bases). Trimming cost V 3 bases and J 6 bases, with 12 bases left between them. The CDR3 spans 13 residues. Germline CDR1 SGHRS, CDR2 YFSETQ. Here the CDR3 DNA reads TGCGCCAGCAGCTCGGGCGGGGGCGCTGAAGCTTTCTTT. Protein product: CASSSGGGAEAFF.

The J gene is TRBJ2-5, the V gene TRBV9; 8 bases fit TRBD1. CDR3 length equals 17 residues. In germline, CDR1 is SGDLS, CDR2 YYNGEE. The V gene end was trimmed by 0 bases and the J gene end by 2 bases; junction bases not matched to a gene: 9. CDR3 sequence reads: CASSVGRAGGVQETQYF. As DNA, the CDR3 is TGTGCCAGCAGCGTAGGTCGGGCAGGGGGCGTACAAGAGACCCAGTACTTC.

This chain uses TRBV2 with TRBJ1-2; D might be TRBD1 (6 bases). V was shortened by 6 bases and J by 4 bases, with 12 bases between the two germline ends. CDR1 and CDR2 from the germline V gene are SNHLY and FYNNEI. This CDR3 is 13 amino acids long. The CDR3 region is CASSQGNSYGYTF. The CDR3 nucleotides are TGTGCCAGCAGCCAGGGGAATAGCTATGGCTACACCTTC.

The genes are TRBV27 and TRBJ1-1; D perhaps matches TRBD1 (6 bases). The V end lost 6 bases, the J end lost 5 bases, and 19 bases lay between the germline ends. The CDR3 totals 15 residues. Germline CDR1 MNHEY, CDR2 SMNVEV (reference sequence). The DNA for the CDR3 is TGTGCCAGCAGCCACAGGGTTACATTTAGAACTGAAGCTTTCTTT. This gives the protein CASSHRVTFRTEAFF.

The chain employs TRBV19 and TRBJ1-1; TRBD1 matches at 9 bases. With 4 bases clipped from V and 2 bases from J, the junction kept 2 bases outside the gene matches. This CDR3 is built from 14 residues. CDR1 and CDR2 from the germline V gene are LNHDA and SQIVND (reference sequence). CDR3 bases: TGTGCCAGTAGTACGACAGGGGGAAACACTGAAGCTTTCTTT. Translation: CASSTTGGNTEAFF.

The CDR3 nucleotides read TGTGCCAGCAGCAAGGGCCAAACACAGGACTATGGCTACACCTTC. Amino acids: CASSKGQTQDYGYTF. This chain joins TRBV5-5 and TRBJ1-2; TRBD1 might be the D (5 bases). The V gene lost 4 bases and the J gene lost 3 bases, with 16 bases spanning the gap. Per germline, CDR1 SGHKS and CDR2 YYEKEE (reference sequence). This CDR3 is 15 amino acids long.

The chain employs TRBV6-5 and TRBJ1-1; TRBD1 matches 7 bases. Germline V lookup: CDR1 MNHEY, CDR2 SVGAGI. The junction had 6 bases not matched to a gene; V was cut back by 6 bases and J by 2 bases. CDR3 size: 14 residues. The CDR3 is CASSSGQYNTEAFF. CDR3 nucleotides: TGTGCCAGCAGCTCGGGACAGTATAACACTGAAGCTTTCTTT.

The rearrangement links TRBV5-1 to TRBJ2-7; the match to TRBD2 covers 11 bases. The CDR3 extends over 16 amino acids. Germline V lookup: CDR1 SGHRS, CDR2 YFSETQ. Trimming cost V 5 bases and J 3 bases; bases outside gene matches: 10. The CDR3 DNA follows: TGCGCCAGCAGACGGGACCCAGGGACTAGCGGCTACGAGCAGTACTTC. It yields the protein CASRRDPGTSGYEQYF. The full variable domain, with the rest looked up from reference TRBV5-1 and TRBJ2-7, is KAGVTQTPRYLIKTRGQQVTLSCSPISGHRSVSWYQQTPGQGLQFLFEYFSETQRNKGNFPGRFSGRQFSNSRSEMNVSTLELGDSALYLCASRRDPGTSGYEQYFGPGTRLTVT.

V and J are TRBV10-3 and TRBJ2-3; D is possibly TRBD1 (6 bases). V was trimmed by 9 bases and J by 0 bases, leaving 13 bases between them. The CDR3 length is 14 residues. Germline V gene lookup returns CDR1 ENHRY and CDR2 SYGVKD. The CDR3 region has the DNA TGTGCCATTACTCCAGGGGCCAGCACAGATACGCAGTATTTT. Amino acids: CAITPGASTDTQYF.

The chain employs TRBV6-1 and TRBJ1-2; D not resolved. CDR1 is MNHNS, CDR2 SASEGT, per germline. This CDR3 comprises 15 residues. Trimming removed 4 bases at V and 8 bases at J, with 20 bases between. In nucleotides, the CDR3 is TGTGCCAGCAGTGTCCCCAGGTTAGGCTATGGAGGCTACACCTTC. Protein product: CASSVPRLGYGGYTF.

The rearrangement joins TRBV7-2 to TRBJ2-5; D unclear. The CDR3 consists of 14 residues. Trimming removed 1 base from V and 5 bases from J, with 11 bases in between. CDR1 is SGHTA, CDR2 FQGNSA, per germline. The CDR3 DNA reads as TGTGCCAGCAGCTTAGTTGTAGCCTCGGAGACCCAGTACTTC. Its translation is CASSLVVASETQYF.

This chain connects TRBV18 to TRBJ2-5; 7 bases agree with TRBD1. CDR1 and CDR2 from the germline V gene are KGHSH and LQKENI. Trimming cost V 3 bases and J 5 bases; bases outside gene matches: 3. The CDR3 is made up of 13 amino acids. The CDR3 is CASSPGQFETQYF. The CDR3 DNA follows: TGTGCCAGCTCACCGGGACAGTTTGAGACCCAGTACTTC.

The V call is TRBV15, the J call TRBJ1-1; D possibly corresponds to TRBD1 (6 bases). From germline, CDR1 is LNHNV and CDR2 YYDKDF (reference sequence). Trimming cost V 0 bases and J 11 bases, with 19 bases left between them. The CDR3 runs 15 residues. Written as DNA, the CDR3 is TGTGCCACCAGCAGAGACCATGACCAGGGGTCAGGGGCTTTCTTT. Protein product: CATSRDHDQGSGAFF. Full variable domain (outside the CDR3, taken from reference TRBV15 and TRBJ1-1): DAMVIQNPRYQVTQFGKPVTLSCSQTLNHNVMYWYQQKSSQAPKLLFHYYDKDFNNEADTPDNFQSRRPNTSFCFLDIRSPGLGDTAMYLCATSRDHDQGSGAFFGQGTRLTVV.

This chain connects TRBV5-5 to TRBJ1-2; D perhaps matches TRBD1 (6 bases). Trimming took 4 bases from V and 1 from J, leaving 20 bases between them. The CDR3 is 17 amino acids. Germline V lookup: CDR1 SGHKS, CDR2 YYEKEE (reference sequence). The CDR3 DNA reads as TGTGCCAGCAGCCAGGACAGCAGTATAACCGTTAACTATGGCTACACCTTC. Encoded protein: CASSQDSSITVNYGYTF.

The genes are TRBV4-1 and TRBJ2-1, with 9 bases matching TRBD1. The CDR3 is made up of 15 amino acids. The germline CDR1 and CDR2 sequences are MGHRA and YSYEKL. V shed 6 bases, J shed 8 bases, and the junction held 11 bases outside the gene matches. The CDR3 reads CASRAGTGNFDEQFF. In DNA form, the CDR3 reads TGCGCCAGCAGGGCCGGGACAGGGAATTTCGATGAGCAGTTCTTC.

V gene TRBV7-8 combines with J gene TRBJ2-7, with a possible D match to TRBD1 (5 bases). CDR1 SGHVS and CDR2 FQNEAQ come from the germline V gene. The CDR3 contains 15 residues. The germline V and J ends were trimmed by 2 bases and 6 bases, with 17 bases remaining between them. CDR3 nucleotides: TGTGCCAGCAGCTTATTCGGGCAGGGCCAGGGCGAGCAGTACTTC. This codes for CASSLFGQGQGEQYF.

This clone came up once. This rearrangement joins TRBV9 to TRBJ1-2; D is perhaps TRBD1 (5 bases). The V end was cut by 7 bases, the J end by 2 bases, with 18 bases between. The CDR3 length is 15 residues. The germline CDR1 and CDR2 sequences are SGDLS and YYNGEE. CDR3 DNA: TGTGCCAGCTCCACCTCCGGCGGGGCGAACTATGGCTACACCTTC. Translated: CASSTSGGANYGYTF. Full variable domain (rest looked up from reference TRBV9 and TRBJ1-2): DSGVTQTPKHLITATGQRVTLRCSPRSGDLSVYWYQQSLDQGLQFLIQYYNGEERAKGNILERFSAQQFPDLHSELNLSSLELGDSALYFCASSTSGGANYGYTFGSGTRLTVV.

The chain is built from TRBV6-1 and TRBJ2-7, with D perhaps TRBD2 (5 bases). With 2 bases removed from V and 5 bases from J, the gap between germline ends came to 13 bases. This CDR3 has 14 residues. Looked up from germline, CDR1 is MNHNS and CDR2 is SASEGT. The CDR3 DNA reads as TGTGCCAGCAGTGAATCAATAGAGGGCCACGAGCAGTACTTC. Amino acids: CASSESIEGHEQYF.

The chain has TRBV12-5 and TRBJ2-3; the D gene is possibly TRBD2 (7 bases). The germline V gene has CDR1 LGHNT and CDR2 FRNRAP. The CDR3 covers 15 residues. Trimming took off 2 bases at V and 4 bases at J, with 13 bases between the two ends. The CDR3 loop reads CASGLMGEGADTQYF. DNA for the CDR3: TGTGCTAGTGGTTTGATGGGGGAGGGGGCAGATACGCAGTATTTT.

The rearrangement uses TRBV28 and TRBJ1-2; D uncertain. The V gene lost 4 bases and the J gene lost 8 bases, with 38 bases spanning the gap. This CDR3 contains 21 residues. Germline CDR1 and CDR2: MDHEN and SYDVKM. The CDR3 nucleotides read TGTGCCAGCAGTTCGATACTGTGGGGAGGAGAGTTAGTAAAGCAGTTCAGCGGCTACACCTTC. This gives the protein CASSSILWGGELVKQFSGYTF.

J is TRBJ2-7 and V is TRBV2; 9 bases align to TRBD1. V gave up 6 bases and J gave up 5 bases; unmatched junction bases: 5. CDR1 SNHLY and CDR2 FYNNEI come from the germline V gene. The CDR3 has 13 residues. CDR3 sequence: CASRWDREDEQYF. The DNA for the CDR3 is TGTGCCAGCAGATGGGACAGGGAGGACGAGCAGTACTTC.

The rearrangement uses TRBV7-3 and TRBJ2-3; D perhaps matches TRBD2 (6 bases). The CDR3 runs to 17 residues. Germline V CDR1 and CDR2: SGHTA, FQGTGA. V lost 5 bases, J lost 4 bases, and 22 bases lay in between. The CDR3 protein is CASSPRLRQGGADTQYF. The CDR3 DNA sequence: TGTGCCAGCAGCCCAAGACTCCGTCAGGGAGGCGCAGATACGCAGTATTTT.

J is TRBJ2-1 and V is TRBV27, with 7 bases aligning to TRBD2. The V gene end was trimmed by 5 bases and the J gene end by 0 bases; junction bases not matched to a gene: 1. Germline lookup yields CDR1 MNHEY and CDR2 SMNVEV (reference sequence). The CDR3 sequence is 14 residues long. The CDR3 DNA sequence: TGTGCCAGCAGTCGGGAGGCCTCCTACAATGAGCAGTTCTTC. Its protein is CASSREASYNEQFF.

Only a few counts were recorded for this clone. CDR3 nucleotides: TGTGCCAGCAGCTCGCCCCTTGACAGCCAAGAGACCCAGTACTTC. It is translated as CASSSPLDSQETQYF. The chain combines TRBV7-9 with TRBJ2-5, with D tentatively TRBD1 (5 bases). This CDR3 contains 15 residues. V lost 4 bases and J lost 1, with 13 bases in between. CDR1 and CDR2 from the germline V gene are SEHNR and FQNEAQ (reference sequence).

With respect to this clone: This sample also contains other DNA sequences that code for the same CDR3. This chain uses TRBV5-1 with TRBJ1-5; the match to TRBD1 covers 8 bases. This CDR3 contains 15 residues. V lost 0 bases, J lost 4 bases, and 3 bases stayed unmatched. From germline, CDR1 is SGHRS and CDR2 YFSETQ. CDR3 in DNA: TGCGCCAGCAGCTTGGAGGGGACAGGTAATCAGCCCCAGCATTTT. It codes for CASSLEGTGNQPQHF. Complete variable domain (other parts from reference TRBV5-1 and TRBJ1-5): KAGVTQTPRYLIKTRGQQVTLSCSPISGHRSVSWYQQTPGQGLQFLFEYFSETQRNKGNFPGRFSGRQFSNSRSEMNVSTLELGDSALYLCASSLEGTGNQPQHFGDGTRLSIL.

This sequence joins TRBV6-5 and TRBJ1-1; tentatively, D is TRBD1 (6 bases). The germline V gene has CDR1 MNHEY and CDR2 SVGAGI. There are 16 residues in the CDR3. Between the trimmed V and J ends, which lost 2 bases and 0 bases, there was a span of 13 bases. CDR3 loop: CASSYRVGAMNTEAFF. For the CDR3, the DNA is TGTGCCAGCAGTTACCGGGTGGGGGCGATGAACACTGAAGCTTTCTTT.

The chain has TRBV19 and TRBJ2-3; 10 bases are shared with TRBD1. Germline-derived CDR1 and CDR2 are LNHDA and SQIVND (reference sequence). The V segment lost 5 bases and the J segment 5 bases; nucleotides outside the gene matches: 13. The CDR3 contains 17 residues. CDR3 region: CASSALPGTGEGDTQYF. The CDR3 DNA sequence: TGTGCCAGTAGTGCCCTACCCGGGACAGGGGAAGGAGATACGCAGTATTTT. The full variable domain, with the rest looked up from reference TRBV19 and TRBJ2-3, is DGGITQSPKYLFRKEGQNVTLSCEQNLNHDAMYWYRQDPGQGLRLIYYSQIVNDFQKGDIAEGYSVSREKKESFPLTVTSAQKNPTAFYLCASSALPGTGEGDTQYFGPGTRLTVL.